The clone carrying this TCR beta chain was detected a few times. The source of the sample is a study of blood T cell repertoires in COVID-19. The CDR3 covers 15 residues. The ends were cut back, 2 bases at V and 3 bases at J, with 11 bases in the middle. The germline V gene has CDR1 MNHNY and CDR2 SVGAGI (reference sequence). Assay: immunoSEQ multiplex PCR; the TCRdb copy retains only in-frame clones and omits some. The sample has around 170,000 clones, around 80% seen once; the top ten hold 10% to 15%. The TCR sequence derives from an elderly woman with COVID-19, enrolled during active disease. The sequencing sample was made of peripheral blood. The V call is TRBV6-6, the J call TRBJ1-3; no reliable D call. The CDR3 sequence is CASSYPAGSGNTIYF. In DNA form, the CDR3 reads TGTGCCAGCAGTTACCCCGCGGGGAGTGGAAACACCATATATTTT.